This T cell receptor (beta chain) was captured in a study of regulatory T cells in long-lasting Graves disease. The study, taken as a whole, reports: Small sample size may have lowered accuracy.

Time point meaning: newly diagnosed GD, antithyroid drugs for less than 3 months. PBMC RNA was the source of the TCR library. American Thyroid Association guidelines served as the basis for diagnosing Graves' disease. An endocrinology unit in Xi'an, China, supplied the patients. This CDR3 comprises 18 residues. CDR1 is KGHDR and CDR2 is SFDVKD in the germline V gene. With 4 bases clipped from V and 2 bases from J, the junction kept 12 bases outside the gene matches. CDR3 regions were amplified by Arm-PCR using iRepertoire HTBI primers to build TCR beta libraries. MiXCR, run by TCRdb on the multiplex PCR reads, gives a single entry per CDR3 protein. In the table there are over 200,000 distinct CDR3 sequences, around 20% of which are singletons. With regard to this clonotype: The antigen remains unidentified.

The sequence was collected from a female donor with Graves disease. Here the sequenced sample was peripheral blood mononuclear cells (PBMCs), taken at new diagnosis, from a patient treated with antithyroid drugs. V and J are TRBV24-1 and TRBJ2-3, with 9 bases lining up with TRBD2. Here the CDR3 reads CATSDSTVAGDYTDTQYF. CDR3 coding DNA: TGTGCCACCAGTGACTCGACTGTAGCGGGAGACTACACAGATACGCAGTATTTT.